The TCR beta chain under discussion was sequenced for a study of shared clonotypes between healthy human individuals. Study at large: Donor composition was a couple of women and a few men, aged 18 to 49. Study-wide points: Even with large depth, rarefaction showed that sorted-subset sequencing was incomplete.

Germline V lookup: CDR1 SQVTM, CDR2 ANQGSEA. V was clipped by 3 bases and J by 2 bases; unmatched bases: 7. CDR3 length: 16 residues. Each subset's genomic DNA was split evenly across several immunoSEQ plates. Clones were read by immunoSEQ multiplex PCR, and TCRdb kept only the in-frame ones, dropping some. The repertoire holds over a million clones, about four fifths seen once, with approximately 0.52% in the top ten. A split of CD4+ cells into CD45RA+ naive and CD45RA-negative memory subsets was performed. The sample holds one count of this clone. Its antigen is as yet unknown. The specimen sequenced was memory CD4+ T cells from PBMCs. Subset indicated: CD45RA-negative fraction. This TCR was recovered from a young man in good health. Some clones in this sample may be carry-over from other donors' samples. The V and J genes are TRBV29-1 and TRBJ2-1; the match to TRBD2 covers 10 bases. This CDR3 reads CSVEFGLAATYNEQFF. The CDR3 coding sequence is TGCAGCGTTGAGTTCGGACTAGCGGCAACCTACAATGAGCAGTTCTTC.